The 15 T cell receptor beta chains below all came from one sample that was sequenced in a study of T-cell reconstitution after alpha-beta-depleted transplantation in children. Researchers prepared the TCRbeta library using unique molecular identifiers, the study reports. TCRdb recomputed calls from the PCR reads with MiXCR, one row per CDR3 protein. The sample carries about 870,000 distinct CDR3 sequences, about 15% recorded once. The input for sequencing was PBMCs, mostly from graft donor cells, taken 360 days after TCRalphabeta/CD19-depleted stem cell transplant. The receptors derive from a male patient between 10 and 17 years old who had a stem cell transplant for acute lymphoblastic leukemia, so the T cells may come from the graft donor.

V usage is TRBV7-8 and J usage is TRBJ2-7, with a weak D call TRBD2 (5 bases). The CDR3 sequence is 18 residues long. Germline V lookup: CDR1 SGHVS, CDR2 FQNEAQ. V shed 3 bases and J shed 1 base, with 22 bases lying between them. The DNA for the CDR3 is TGTGCCAGCAGCTTGCACTGGGAGACTCGATTCCCTTCCTACGAGCAGTACTTC. This codes for CASSLHWETRFPSYEQYF.

The J gene is TRBJ2-5, the V gene TRBV29-1; D call uncertain. The V gene lost 4 bases and the J gene lost 5 bases, with 17 bases spanning the gap. The CDR3 is 14 amino acids. The germline V gene has CDR1 SQVTM and CDR2 ANQGSEA. In DNA, the CDR3 is TGCAGCGTTGGCCCCCCCCGGCCGAGGGAGACCCAGTACTTC. It codes for CSVGPPRPRETQYF.

There are a few counts of this clonotype. This chain links TRBV7-6 with TRBJ2-3; D is possibly TRBD1 or TRBD2 (5 bases each). Germline-derived CDR1 and CDR2 are SGHVS and FNYEAQ. V was shortened by 3 bases and J by 2 bases, with 12 bases between the two germline ends. The CDR3 has 15 amino acids. The CDR3: CASSLGPRFTDTQYF. CDR3 DNA sequence: TGTGCCAGCAGCTTGGGACCTAGGTTCACAGATACGCAGTATTTT. Combining the CDR3 with reference TRBV7-6 and TRBJ2-3 gives the whole variable domain GAGVSQSPRYKVTKRGQDVALRCDPISGHVSLYWYRQALGQGPEFLTYFNYEAQQDKSGLPNDRFSAERPEGSISTLTIQRTEQRDSAMYRCASSLGPRFTDTQYFGPGTRLTVL.

This clonotype was picked up many times. The V and J genes are TRBV11-2 and TRBJ2-6; 8 nucleotides line up with TRBD1. The CDR3 is made up of 19 amino acids. CDR1 is SGHAT and CDR2 is FQNNGV in the germline V gene. V shed 0 bases, J shed 3 bases, and the junction held 10 bases outside the gene matches. The CDR3 here is CASSLDRAGGGLGANVLTF. The CDR3 DNA reads TGTGCCAGCAGCTTAGATCGTGCAGGGGGCGGTCTTGGGGCCAACGTCCTGACTTTC.

This clonotype was seen a handful of times. The chain carries TRBV4-2 and TRBJ2-1; no clear D. CDR1 is LGHNA, CDR2 YNFKEQ, per germline. The CDR3 totals 14 residues. Trimming left V 2 bases short and J 4 bases short, with 9 bases between. The chain's CDR3 is CASSQPLTYNEQFF. In DNA form, the CDR3 reads TGTGCCAGCAGCCAACCTCTTACGTACAATGAGCAGTTCTTC.

The CDR3 DNA is TGTGCCAGCAGCGTCTCAACAGGGGCCTCCTACGAGCAGTACTTC. Translating it yields CASSVSTGASYEQYF. The J gene is TRBJ2-7, the V gene TRBV9, with 7 bases matching TRBD1. The CDR3 is 15 amino acids. Germline assignment: CDR1 SGDLS and CDR2 YYNGEE. V shed 2 bases and J 0 bases; nucleotides not matched to a gene: 5.

This clonotype was picked up a small number of times. V gene TRBV21-1 combines with J gene TRBJ1-1; TRBD1, the table's D call, was not compared with the DNA. TRBV21-1 is classified as a pseudogene. The CDR3 has 15 amino acids. CDR3 DNA sequence: TGTGCCAGCAGCAAAGCGGCCCTGAAGAACACTGAAGCTTTCTTT. Its protein is CASSKAALKNTEAFF.

This clonotype was counted between two and nine times. The J gene is TRBJ2-1, the V gene TRBV15, with 10 bases that match TRBD2. The J segment lost 6 bases and the V segment lost 3 bases, leaving 8 bases of the junction unmatched. The length of the CDR3 is 16 residues. CDR1 is LNHNV and CDR2 is YYDKDF in the germline V gene (reference sequence). CDR3 DNA sequence: TGTGCCACCAGCAGCAGGGTCGCTAGCGGGAGCAATGAGCAGTTCTTC. Translation: CATSSRVASGSNEQFF.

The chain is built from TRBV29-1 and TRBJ2-7, with TRBD1 identical over 8 bases. This CDR3 region has 14 residues. With V trimmed by 3 bases and J by 4 bases, 8 bases remained unmatched. Germline assignment: CDR1 SQVTM and CDR2 ANQGSEA. In DNA form, the CDR3 reads TGCAGCGTTGACTGGGGACAGGTCCATTACGAGCAGTACTTC. It yields the protein CSVDWGQVHYEQYF.

In its sample, this clonotype was seen a few times. The chain combines TRBV20-1 with TRBJ2-1, with D possibly matching TRBD2 (6 bases). The CDR3 runs to 13 residues. Trimming left V 3 bases short and J 10 bases short, with 16 bases between. CDR1 and CDR2 from the germline V gene are DFQATT and SNEGSKA (reference sequence). The CDR3 is CSARYTGGREQFF. The CDR3 bases are TGCAGTGCTAGGTACACAGGAGGGAGAGAGCAGTTCTTC.

In its sample, this clonotype was seen a few times. The CDR3 DNA follows: TGTGCCAGCAGTAGCGGGGCAACCCTCTCCTACAATGAGCAGTTCTTC. This translates into CASSSGATLSYNEQFF. The rearrangement joins TRBV6-4 to TRBJ2-1; 7 bases map to TRBD2. Germline CDR1 reads MRHNA; CDR2 reads SNTAGT. With 5 bases clipped from V and 0 bases from J, the junction kept 7 bases outside the gene matches. The CDR3 has 16 amino acids.

The sample holds a few counts of this clonotype. CDR3 sequence: CSVGRVGSTGELFF. DNA of the CDR3: TGCAGCGTGGGTAGAGTGGGTAGCACCGGGGAGCTGTTTTTT. J is TRBJ2-2 and V is TRBV29-1; D gene ambiguous. Germline CDR1 is SQVTM and CDR2 is ANQGSEA. Trimming stripped 6 bases from V and 4 bases from J, with 15 bases between. There are 14 residues in the CDR3.

This clonotype came up a few times. The gene calls are TRBV10-2 and TRBJ2-7; 7 nucleotides line up with TRBD2. J lost 6 bases, V lost 2 bases, and 4 bases had no gene match. The CDR3 covers 13 residues. CDR1 is WSHSY, CDR2 SAAADI, per germline. The CDR3 coding sequence is TGCGCCAGCAGTGAGGGCGGGAGACTCGAGCAGTACTTC. This translates into CASSEGGRLEQYF.

This clonotype was counted a few times. This chain connects TRBV28 to TRBJ2-3; maybe TRBD1 (5 bases). Per germline, CDR1 MDHEN and CDR2 SYDVKM. Trimming took off 7 bases at V and 1 base at J, with 15 bases between the two ends. This CDR3 contains 15 residues. The CDR3 nucleotides read TGTGCCAGCAAAATCCAAGGGGCCGGCACAGATACGCAGTATTTT. It yields the protein CASKIQGAGTDTQYF.

This clonotype was recorded at least ten times. The chain combines TRBV20-1 with TRBJ2-7; D is uncertain. Germline lookup yields CDR1 DFQATT and CDR2 SNEGSKA (reference sequence). The ends were cut back, 4 bases at V and 8 bases at J, with 15 bases in the middle. This CDR3 comprises 12 residues. The CDR3 sequence: CSAKGWGRKQYF. In DNA, the CDR3 is TGCAGTGCTAAAGGGTGGGGTAGAAAGCAGTACTTC.